The 20 T cell receptor beta chains below all came from one sample that was sequenced in a study of cytomegalovirus exposure and HLA in healthy donors (dated by TCRdb to about 2017). Libraries were built with the immunoSEQ multiplex PCR assay. For the multiplex PCR, a mixture combining 60 forward primers for TCR Vbeta segments and 13 reverse primers for TCR Jbeta segments was used. In its TCRdb copy, this immuneACCESS table keeps in-frame sequences only and misses some clones. Where compared with another copy, unresolved V genes explain less than half of these, and the others have no known cause. The sample table records around 99,000 clones; 63% of these occur just once. Roughly 6% of the sample is held by the ten biggest clonotypes. The specimen was PBMCs. Receptor source: a woman between 25 and 40 years old in good health and CMV-seronegative.

This clone was picked up one time. The chain uses TRBV19 and TRBJ1-5, with TRBD1 as a possible D gene (6 bases). The CDR3 sequence is 13 residues long. Germline CDR1 is LNHDA and CDR2 is SQIVND (reference sequence). V dropped 5 bases and J dropped 5 bases, with 10 bases sitting between them. CDR3 coding DNA: TGTGCCAGTAGTCAGGGGCTCTATCAGCCCCAGCATTTT. Amino acid sequence: CASSQGLYQPQHF.

This chain links TRBV4-2 with TRBJ2-3; TRBD2 aligns across 8 bases. This CDR3 comprises 14 residues. Looked up from germline, CDR1 is LGHNA and CDR2 is YNFKEQ. Losses at the gene ends were 4 bases for V and 4 bases for J; bases not matched to a gene: 4. CDR3 DNA: TGTGCCAGCAGCCGGACTAGCTGGCCAGATACGCAGTATTTT. Translating gives CASSRTSWPDTQYF.

This chain uses TRBV5-4 with TRBJ1-2; TRBD1 is a possible D gene (6 bases). The CDR3 is 15 amino acids. Germline V gene lookup returns CDR1 SGHNT and CDR2 YYREEE (reference sequence). V lost 0 bases and J 7 bases, leaving 16 bases between the germline ends. The CDR3 here is CASSLADRNRGGYTF. The CDR3 nucleotides are TGTGCCAGCAGCTTGGCCGACAGGAATAGAGGTGGCTACACCTTC. Full variable domain (outside the CDR3, taken from reference TRBV5-4 and TRBJ1-2): ETGVTQSPTHLIKTRGQQVTLRCSSQSGHNTVSWYQQALGQGPQFIFQYYREEENGRGNFPPRFSGLQFPNYSSELNVNALELDDSALYLCASSLADRNRGGYTFGSGTRLTVV.

The rearrangement links TRBV4-2 to TRBJ1-2, with 8 bases fitting TRBD1. The CDR3 extends over 13 amino acids. V trimming: 3 bases; J trimming: 6 bases; junction bases outside the gene matches: 3. Germline-derived CDR1 and CDR2 are LGHNA and YNFKEQ. Here the CDR3 reads CASSQRQGNGYTF. CDR3 nucleotide sequence: TGTGCCAGCAGCCAGCGACAGGGGAATGGCTACACCTTC.

This clone was seen just once. This chain links TRBV18 with TRBJ2-3, with 10 bases matching TRBD1. CDR3 length: 15 amino acids. Germline V CDR1 and CDR2: KGHSH, LQKENI. The trim removed 4 bases at V and 5 bases at J, leaving 6 bases unmatched. Here the CDR3 DNA reads TGTGCCAGCTCACTCCGGGACAGGGGTGGAGATACGCAGTATTTT. As protein: CASSLRDRGGDTQYF.

The table lists this clone with a few counts. The CDR3 DNA reads TGCGCCAGCAGCCCAGGACAGGGGGTTGGGGCCAACGTCCTGACTTTC. Translating it yields CASSPGQGVGANVLTF. V and J are TRBV5-1 and TRBJ2-6; 10 bases agree with TRBD1. Germline CDR1 SGHRS, CDR2 YFSETQ. The CDR3 length is 16 residues. J gave up 3 bases and V 4 bases, and 4 bases lay outside the gene matches. Filled out from reference TRBV5-1 and TRBJ2-6, the complete variable domain reads KAGVTQTPRYLIKTRGQQVTLSCSPISGHRSVSWYQQTPGQGLQFLFEYFSETQRNKGNFPGRFSGRQFSNSRSEMNVSTLELGDSALYLCASSPGQGVGANVLTFGAGSRLTVL.

V and J are TRBV4-3 and TRBJ1-2; 7 bases map to TRBD1. Losses at the gene ends were 1 base for V and 4 bases for J; bases not matched to a gene: 3. There are 14 residues in the CDR3. Per the germline V gene, CDR1 is LGHNA and CDR2 is YSLEER. CDR3 in DNA: TGCGCCAGCAGCCAAGTCGGGACAGCCTATGGCTACACCTTC. As protein: CASSQVGTAYGYTF.

Here the CDR3 reads CASSLRQGPPQETQYF. CDR3 bases: TGTGCCAGCAGTTTAAGGCAGGGTCCTCCCCAAGAGACCCAGTACTTC. The chain uses TRBV27 and TRBJ2-5; possible D gene TRBD1, 5 bases. With 2 bases removed from V and 1 base from J, the gap between germline ends came to 14 bases. This CDR3 spans 16 amino acids. Germline values: CDR1 MNHEY, CDR2 SMNVEV (reference sequence).

This clone was seen only a few times. V gene TRBV7-9 combines with J gene TRBJ2-1; possibly TRBD1 for D (6 bases). The CDR3 covers 13 residues. Germline values: CDR1 SEHNR, CDR2 FQNEAQ (reference sequence). Trimming removed 7 bases at V and 6 bases at J, with 13 bases between. The chain's CDR3 is CASTETGLNEQFF. The CDR3 coding sequence is TGTGCCAGCACCGAAACAGGGCTCAATGAGCAGTTCTTC. Looking up the rest from reference TRBV7-9 and TRBJ2-1 gives the full variable domain: DTGVSQNPRHKITKRGQNVTFRCDPISEHNRLYWYRQTLGQGPEFLTYFQNEAQLEKSRLLSDRFSAERPKGSFSTLEIQRTEQGDSAMYLCASTETGLNEQFFGPGTRLTVL.

The chain links TRBV5-6 to TRBJ1-1; no definite D call. The CDR3 runs to 13 residues. Germline lookup yields CDR1 SGHDT and CDR2 YYEEEE. Trimming left V 0 bases short and J 8 bases short, with 11 bases between. CDR3 protein: CASSLAWASEAFF. The CDR3 coding sequence is TGTGCCAGCAGCTTGGCCTGGGCATCAGAAGCTTTCTTT. The variable domain in full, completed from reference TRBV5-6 and TRBJ1-1, reads DAGVTQSPTHLIKTRGQQVTLRCSPKSGHDTVSWYQQALGQGPQFIFQYYEEEERQRGNFPDRFSGHQFPNYSSELNVNALLLGDSALYLCASSLAWASEAFFGQGTRLTVV.

The CDR3 region has the DNA TGTGCCAGCAGCCTCCCCGCAGGGGTAATAACAACTAATGAAAAACTGTTTTTT. Translation gives CASSLPAGVITTNEKLFF. The J gene is TRBJ1-4, the V gene TRBV7-9, with a tentative D call TRBD1 (6 bases). Germline lookup yields CDR1 SEHNR and CDR2 FQNEAQ (reference sequence). The CDR3 length is 18 residues. V was shortened by 5 bases and J by 0 bases, with 19 bases between the two germline ends.

This clone has a handful of counts. The V call is TRBV19, the J call TRBJ1-4; 7 positions match TRBD1. CDR1 is LNHDA, CDR2 SQIVND, per germline (reference sequence). J was trimmed by 7 bases and V by 4 bases; bases with no gene match: 6. The CDR3 is 14 residues long. CDR3 DNA: TGTGCCAGTAGTACCGCAGGGGGTGCTGAAAAACTGTTTTTT. Amino acid sequence: CASSTAGGAEKLFF.

The CDR3 protein is CASSLISGTGRGNTIYF. CDR3 coding DNA: TGCGCCAGCAGCTTGATCTCCGGGACAGGGAGGGGAAACACCATATATTTT. This chain connects TRBV5-1 to TRBJ1-3; 9 nucleotides line up with TRBD1. The CDR3 has 17 amino acids. With V trimmed by 1 base and J by 4 bases, 9 bases remained unmatched. In germline, CDR1 is SGHRS, CDR2 YFSETQ.

The chain carries TRBV4-2 and TRBJ1-1; D is unclear. With 0 bases removed from V and 2 bases from J, the gap between germline ends came to 10 bases. Germline V gene sequence: CDR1 LGHNA, CDR2 YNFKEQ. The CDR3 covers 15 residues. The CDR3 DNA reads as TGTGCCAGCAGCCAAGAGGTACTTTACAACACTGAAGCTTTCTTT. Its protein is CASSQEVLYNTEAFF.

The chain employs TRBV10-1 and TRBJ2-2; TRBD1 aligns across 7 bases. CDR3 size: 15 residues. The germline V gene encodes CDR1 WNHNN and CDR2 SYGVQD (reference sequence). The V and J ends lost 3 bases and 5 bases, in that order; junction bases with no gene match: 6. DNA of the CDR3: TGCGCCAGCAGTGAAATAGGACAGGAAACCGGGGAGCTGTTTTTT. Translating gives CASSEIGQETGELFF.

This clone appeared a single time. The rearrangement uses TRBV27 and TRBJ2-7; D is possibly TRBD2 (6 bases). Per the germline V gene, CDR1 is MNHEY and CDR2 is SMNVEV (reference sequence). The CDR3 length is 16 residues. V was cut by 6 bases and J by 4 bases, with 22 bases left in between. The CDR3 region is CASRPDTGTGAYEQYF. In DNA form, the CDR3 reads TGTGCCAGCAGACCGGACACCGGGACGGGAGCTTACGAGCAGTACTTC.

Points on this clone: One junction end does not reproduce the germline sequence, and a read error may be involved. This CDR3 reads CSVRTGGMNTEDFF. The CDR3 DNA is TGCAGCGTCCGAACAGGGGGCATGAACACTGAAGATTTCTTT. The chain joins TRBV29-1 to TRBJ1-1, with 9 bases aligning to TRBD1. The germline CDR1 and CDR2 sequences are SQVTM and ANQGSEA. The CDR3 spans 14 residues. The full variable domain, its missing parts supplied by reference TRBV29-1 and TRBJ1-1, is SAVISQKPSRDICQRGTSLTIQCQVDSQVTMMFWYRQQPGQSLTLIATANQGSEATYESGFVIDKFPISRPNLTFSTLTVSNMSPEDSSIYLCSVRTGGMNTEDFFGQGTRLTVV.

The DNA for the CDR3 is TGTGCCAGCAGCTTAAGACAGAGCACAGATACGCAGTATTTT. As protein: CASSLRQSTDTQYF. This sequence joins TRBV7-9 and TRBJ2-3, with D perhaps matching TRBD1 (5 bases). This CDR3 has 14 residues. Trimming cost V 2 bases and J 0 bases, with 6 bases left between them. Germline CDR1 is SEHNR and CDR2 is FQNEAQ (reference sequence).

The chain uses TRBV30 and TRBJ2-3; 8 positions match TRBD2. The V gene end was trimmed by 3 bases and the J gene end by 1 base; junction bases not matched to a gene: 9. CDR3 length: 16 residues. Germline V gene sequence: CDR1 GTSNPN, CDR2 SVGIG (reference sequence). For the CDR3, the DNA is TGTGCCTGGAGCGACCCGAGCGGGAGAGGCACAGATACGCAGTATTTT. Translating it yields CAWSDPSGRGTDTQYF.

The chain recombines TRBV6-1 with TRBJ2-7; D perhaps matches TRBD2 (5 bases). Germline CDR1 MNHNS, CDR2 SASEGT. This CDR3 is built from 13 residues. V lost 7 bases, J lost 9 bases, and 19 bases lay in between. CDR3 nucleotides: TGTGCCAGCACCCCGGGAACCTTTGAGGTGCAGTACTTC. This gives the protein CASTPGTFEVQYF.